The entry below gives a single T cell receptor beta chain sequence along with its context. The data originate from a study of blood T cell repertoires in COVID-19. At the level of the study: Samples came from the United States, Italy and Spain, spanning acute and convalescent COVID-19. Sources were T cells, B-cell-depleted T cells, or PBMCs; the material itself was cDNA or gDNA.

CDR3 size: 14 residues. The germline CDR1 and CDR2 sequences are SNHLY and FYNNEI. Unmatched junction bases numbered 10, after V lost 7 bases and J lost 5 bases. Per the original methods: Estimation of nucleated cell counts was performed using reference gene primer amplification. Here immunoSEQ multiplex PCR was the method, and the copy in TCRdb shows in-frame clones only, minus some. V and J calls and clone size follow that table, whereas D and trimming were derived from the DNA. The sample carries around 15,000 clones, over 65% recorded once. The TCR originated in a man aged 40-55 years with active or convalescent COVID-19. The sequenced sample consisted of peripheral blood. The rearrangement joins TRBV2 to TRBJ2-5, with 7 bases fitting TRBD2. The CDR3 sequence is CASTPGLYSETQYF. The CDR3 region has the DNA TGTGCCAGCACGCCGGGACTATACTCCGAGACCCAGTACTTC.